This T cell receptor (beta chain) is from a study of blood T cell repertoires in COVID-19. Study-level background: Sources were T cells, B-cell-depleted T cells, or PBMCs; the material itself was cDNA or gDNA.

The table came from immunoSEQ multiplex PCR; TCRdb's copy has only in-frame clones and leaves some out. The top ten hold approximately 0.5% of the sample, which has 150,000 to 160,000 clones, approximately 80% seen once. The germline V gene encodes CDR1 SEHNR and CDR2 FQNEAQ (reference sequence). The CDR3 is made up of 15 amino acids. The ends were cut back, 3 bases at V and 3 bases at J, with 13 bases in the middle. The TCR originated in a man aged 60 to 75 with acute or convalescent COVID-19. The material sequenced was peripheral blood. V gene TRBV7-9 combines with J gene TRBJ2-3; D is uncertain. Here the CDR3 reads CASSLGSPTTDTQYF. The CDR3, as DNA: TGTGCCAGCAGCTTGGGCTCCCCGACAACAGATACGCAGTATTTT.